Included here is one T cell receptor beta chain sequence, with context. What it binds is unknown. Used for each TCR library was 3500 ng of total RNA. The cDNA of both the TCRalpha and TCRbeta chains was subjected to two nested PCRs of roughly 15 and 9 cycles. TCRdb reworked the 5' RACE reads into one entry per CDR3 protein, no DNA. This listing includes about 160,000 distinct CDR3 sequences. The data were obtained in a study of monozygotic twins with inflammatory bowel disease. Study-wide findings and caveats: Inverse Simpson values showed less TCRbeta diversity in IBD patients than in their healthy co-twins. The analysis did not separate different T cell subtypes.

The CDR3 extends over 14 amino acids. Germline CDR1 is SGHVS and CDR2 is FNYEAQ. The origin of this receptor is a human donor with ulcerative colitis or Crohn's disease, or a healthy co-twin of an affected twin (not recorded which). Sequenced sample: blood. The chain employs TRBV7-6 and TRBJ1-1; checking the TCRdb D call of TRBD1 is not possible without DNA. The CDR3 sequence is CASSYLVRGTEAFF.